This TCR beta chain was retrieved from a study of shared clonotypes between healthy human individuals. Study-wide results and limits: Naive subsets tended to show greater estimated richness than memory subsets. Since donors were few, the genetic and exposure-history diversity represented was limited.

Looked up from germline, CDR1 is SGDLS and CDR2 is YYNGEE. V lost 2 bases and J 8 bases, leaving 19 bases between the germline ends. CDR3 length equals 16 residues. Clones were sequenced by immunoSEQ multiplex PCR, and TCRdb holds only the in-frame ones, with some missing. Here the sample spans over a million clones, approximately 80% being singletons. This clone came up a few times. Its specificity is not known. The sequencing input was memory CD4+ T cells from PBMCs. Subset indicated: CD45RA-negative fraction. This sequence was found in a man aged 18 to 30 in good health. Some clones in this sample may be carry-over from other donors' samples. This chain uses TRBV9 with TRBJ1-4, with a weak D call TRBD1 (5 bases). The CDR3 DNA is TGTGCCAGCAGCGTCTCACCCGAGGGGTCGCGGGAAAAACTGTTTTTT. Translation: CASSVSPEGSREKLFF.